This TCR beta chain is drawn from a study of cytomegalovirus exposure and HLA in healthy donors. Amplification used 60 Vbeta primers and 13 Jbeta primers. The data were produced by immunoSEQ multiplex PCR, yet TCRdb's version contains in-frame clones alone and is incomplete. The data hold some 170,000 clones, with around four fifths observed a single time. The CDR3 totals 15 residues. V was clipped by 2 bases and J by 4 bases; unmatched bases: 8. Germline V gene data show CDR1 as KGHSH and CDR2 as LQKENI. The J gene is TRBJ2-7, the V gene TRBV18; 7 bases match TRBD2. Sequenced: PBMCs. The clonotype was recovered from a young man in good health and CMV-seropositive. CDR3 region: CASSPGRGGGYEQYF. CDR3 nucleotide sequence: TGTGCCAGCTCACCAGGGAGGGGCGGTGGTTACGAGCAGTACTTC.